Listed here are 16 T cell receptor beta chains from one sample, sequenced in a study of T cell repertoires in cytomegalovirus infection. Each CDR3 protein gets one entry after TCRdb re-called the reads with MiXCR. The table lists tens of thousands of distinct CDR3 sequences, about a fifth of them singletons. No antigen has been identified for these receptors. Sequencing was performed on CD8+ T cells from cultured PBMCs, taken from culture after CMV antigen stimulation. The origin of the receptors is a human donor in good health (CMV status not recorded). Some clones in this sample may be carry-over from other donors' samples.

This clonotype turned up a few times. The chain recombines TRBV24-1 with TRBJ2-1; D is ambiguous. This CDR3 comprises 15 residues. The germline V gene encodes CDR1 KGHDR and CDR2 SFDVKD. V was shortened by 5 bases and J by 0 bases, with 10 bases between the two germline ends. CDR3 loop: CATSGFRDSYNEQFF. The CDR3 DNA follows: TGTGCCACCAGTGGGTTCCGCGACTCCTACAATGAGCAGTTCTTC.

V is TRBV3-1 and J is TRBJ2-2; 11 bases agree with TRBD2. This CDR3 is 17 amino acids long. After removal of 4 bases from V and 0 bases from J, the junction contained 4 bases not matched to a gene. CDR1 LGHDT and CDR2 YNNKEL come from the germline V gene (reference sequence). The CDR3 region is CASSPILAGANTGELFF. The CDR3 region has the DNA TGTGCCAGCAGCCCAATACTAGCGGGAGCGAACACCGGGGAGCTGTTTTTT.

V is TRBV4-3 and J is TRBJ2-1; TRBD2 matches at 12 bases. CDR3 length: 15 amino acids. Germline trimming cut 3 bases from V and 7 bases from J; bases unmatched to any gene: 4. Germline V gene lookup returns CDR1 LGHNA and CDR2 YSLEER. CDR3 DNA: TGCGCCAGCAGCCAGGGAGGACTAGCGGGAAATGAGCAGTTCTTC. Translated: CASSQGGLAGNEQFF.

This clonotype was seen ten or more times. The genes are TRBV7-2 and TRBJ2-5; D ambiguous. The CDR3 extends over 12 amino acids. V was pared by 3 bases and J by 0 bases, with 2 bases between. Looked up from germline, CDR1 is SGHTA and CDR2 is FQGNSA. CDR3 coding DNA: TGTGCCAGCAGCTTCTACCAAGAGACCCAGTACTTC. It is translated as CASSFYQETQYF.

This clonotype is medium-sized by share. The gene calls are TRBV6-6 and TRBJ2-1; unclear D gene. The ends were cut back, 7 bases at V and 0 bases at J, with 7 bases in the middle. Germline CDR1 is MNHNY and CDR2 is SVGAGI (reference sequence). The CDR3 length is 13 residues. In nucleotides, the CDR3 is TGTGCCAGCACGCCGAGCTCCTACAATGAGCAGTTCTTC. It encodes CASTPSSYNEQFF.

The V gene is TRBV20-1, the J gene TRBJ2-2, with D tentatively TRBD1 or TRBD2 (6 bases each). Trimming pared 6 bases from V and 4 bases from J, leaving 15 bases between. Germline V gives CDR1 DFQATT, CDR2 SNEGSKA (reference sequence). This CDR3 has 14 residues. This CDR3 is CSAGGQGSTGELFF. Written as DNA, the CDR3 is TGCAGTGCCGGAGGGCAGGGGAGCACCGGGGAGCTGTTTTTT.

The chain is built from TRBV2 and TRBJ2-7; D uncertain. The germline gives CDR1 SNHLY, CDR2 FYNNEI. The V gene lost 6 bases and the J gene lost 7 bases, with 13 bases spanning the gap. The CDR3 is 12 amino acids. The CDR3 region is CASRERLWEQYF. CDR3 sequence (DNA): TGTGCCAGCAGGGAGCGTCTATGGGAGCAGTACTTC.

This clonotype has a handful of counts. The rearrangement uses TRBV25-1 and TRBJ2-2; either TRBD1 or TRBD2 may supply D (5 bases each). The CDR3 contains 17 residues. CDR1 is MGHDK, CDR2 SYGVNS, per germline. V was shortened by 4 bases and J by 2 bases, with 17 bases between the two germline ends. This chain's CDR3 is CASSVLGARGNTGELFF. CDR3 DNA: TGTGCCAGCAGTGTCCTAGGGGCGAGGGGAAACACCGGGGAGCTGTTTTTT. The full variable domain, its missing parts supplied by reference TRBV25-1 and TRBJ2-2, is EADIYQTPRYLVIGTGKKITLECSQTMGHDKMYWYQQDPGMELHLIHYSYGVNSTEKGDLSSESTVSRIRTEHFPLTLESARPSHTSQYLCASSVLGARGNTGELFFGEGSRLTVL.

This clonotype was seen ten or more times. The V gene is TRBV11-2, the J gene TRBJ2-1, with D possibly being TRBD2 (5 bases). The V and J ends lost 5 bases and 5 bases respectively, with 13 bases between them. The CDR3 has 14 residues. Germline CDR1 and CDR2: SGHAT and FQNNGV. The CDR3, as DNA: TGTGCCAGCAGCCTCCCGGGGTTGAACAATGAGCAGTTCTTC. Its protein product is CASSLPGLNNEQFF.

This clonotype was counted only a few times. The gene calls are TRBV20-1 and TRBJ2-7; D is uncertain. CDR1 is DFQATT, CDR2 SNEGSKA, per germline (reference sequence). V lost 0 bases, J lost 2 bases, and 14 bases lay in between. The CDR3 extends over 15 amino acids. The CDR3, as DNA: TGCAGTGCTAGAGATCTACAAGAGCTTGCCTACGAGCAGTACTTC. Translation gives CSARDLQELAYEQYF.

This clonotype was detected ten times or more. CDR3 sequence: CASSVFSYNEQFF. In DNA form, the CDR3 reads TGTGCCAGCAGTGTATTCAGTTACAATGAGCAGTTCTTC. The rearrangement uses TRBV6-1 and TRBJ2-1; D call uncertain. The CDR3 consists of 13 residues. Trimming removed 4 bases from V and 4 bases from J, with 8 bases in between. Germline V lookup: CDR1 MNHNS, CDR2 SASEGT.

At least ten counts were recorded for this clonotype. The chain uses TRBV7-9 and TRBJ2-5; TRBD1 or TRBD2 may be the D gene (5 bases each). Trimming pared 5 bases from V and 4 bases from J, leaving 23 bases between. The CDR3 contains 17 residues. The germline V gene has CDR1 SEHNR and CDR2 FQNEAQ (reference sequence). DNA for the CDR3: TGTGCCAGCAGCCCCCCGATTGGGCAGGGAGAGAGAGAGACCCAGTACTTC. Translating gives CASSPPIGQGERETQYF.

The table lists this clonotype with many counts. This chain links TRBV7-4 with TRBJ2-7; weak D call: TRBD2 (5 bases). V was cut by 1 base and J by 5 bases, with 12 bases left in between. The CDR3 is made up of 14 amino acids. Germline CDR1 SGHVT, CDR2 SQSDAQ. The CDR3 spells CASSLGTLPHEQYF. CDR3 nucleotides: TGTGCCAGCAGCTTAGGGACTTTGCCCCACGAGCAGTACTTC.

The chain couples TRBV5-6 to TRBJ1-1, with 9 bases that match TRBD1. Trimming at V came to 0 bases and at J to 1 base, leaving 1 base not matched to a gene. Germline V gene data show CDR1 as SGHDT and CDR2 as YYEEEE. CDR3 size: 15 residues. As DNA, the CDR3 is TGTGCCAGCAGCTTGGTGGACAGGGGGAACACTGAAGCTTTCTTT. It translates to CASSLVDRGNTEAFF.

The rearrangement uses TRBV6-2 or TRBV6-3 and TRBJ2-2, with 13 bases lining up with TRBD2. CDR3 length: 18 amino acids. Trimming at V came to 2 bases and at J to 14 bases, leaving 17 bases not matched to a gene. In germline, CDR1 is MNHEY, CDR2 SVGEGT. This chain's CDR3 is CASSYTSGGATRSVDLFF. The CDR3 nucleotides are TGTGCCAGCAGTTACACTAGCGGGGGGGCGACGAGATCCGTGGATCTGTTTTTT.

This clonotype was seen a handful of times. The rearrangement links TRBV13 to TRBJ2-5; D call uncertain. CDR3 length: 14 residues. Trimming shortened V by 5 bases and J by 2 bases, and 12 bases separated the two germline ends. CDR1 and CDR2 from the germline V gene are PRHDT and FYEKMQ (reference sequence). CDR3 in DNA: TGTGCCAGCAGCCTTAGGACCCCGCAAGAGACCCAGTACTTC. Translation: CASSLRTPQETQYF.